One T cell receptor (beta chain) is described in this entry. Its antigen is unknown. The primer mix had 60 Vbeta and 13 Jbeta primers. The table came from immunoSEQ multiplex PCR; TCRdb's copy has only in-frame clones and leaves some out. Of approximately 170,000 clones listed, roughly 80% were seen once; the top ten hold 4.9%. The sample comes from a study of cytomegalovirus exposure and HLA in healthy donors. Whole-study results and caveats: For cytomegalovirus status, the classifier reportedly gave diagnoses with high specificity and sensitivity. The availability of immune exposure information extended only to CMV serostatus. Despite most TCR sequences being rare, some public TCRs occurred in many donors.

The CDR3 has 13 residues. Germline V lookup: CDR1 SGHAT, CDR2 FQNNGV. Trimming removed 10 bases at V and 5 bases at J, with 12 bases between. The rearrangement joins TRBV11-2 to TRBJ1-6; no reliable D call. This TCR was sampled from a male donor in good health and CMV-seronegative. The sample was PBMCs. CDR3 protein: CATSFTDNSPLHF. CDR3 coding DNA: TGTGCCACCTCTTTTACGGATAATTCACCCCTCCACTTT. Combining the CDR3 with reference TRBV11-2 and TRBJ1-6 gives the whole variable domain EAGVAQSPRYKIIEKRQSVAFWCNPISGHATLYWYQQILGQGPKLLIQFQNNGVVDDSQLPKDRFSAERLKGVDSTLKIQPAKLEDSAVYLCATSFTDNSPLHFGNGTRLTVT.